The 29 T cell receptor beta chains reported below all come from one sample, sequenced in a study of shared clonotypes between healthy human individuals. Naive CD8 populations comprised CD45RO-negative cells positively selected for CCR7, excluding terminally differentiated effector memory CD45RA+ cells. Here immunoSEQ multiplex PCR was the method, and the copy in TCRdb shows in-frame clones only, minus some. Of roughly 850,000 clones in the sample, 96% were seen once. The sequenced sample consisted of naive CD8+ T cells sorted from blood. The receptors were gathered from a man younger than 40 in good health.

The rearrangement links TRBV29-1 to TRBJ2-2; 8 nucleotides agree with TRBD1. In germline, CDR1 is SQVTM, CDR2 ANQGSEA. The CDR3 has 15 amino acids. J was trimmed by 3 bases and V by 2 bases; bases with no gene match: 5. CDR3 coding DNA: TGCAGCGTTGAATGGCAGGGGGCGGACACCGGGGAGCTGTTTTTT. Residues: CSVEWQGADTGELFF.

The chain employs TRBV28 and TRBJ2-7, with D maybe TRBD2 (6 bases). Trimming removed 2 bases at V and 3 bases at J, with 11 bases between. This CDR3 comprises 14 residues. Germline V lookup: CDR1 MDHEN, CDR2 SYDVKM. The CDR3 nucleotides are TGTGCCAGCAGTTTAATGGCGGGAAGCTACGAGCAGTACTTC. Translated, it gives CASSLMAGSYEQYF.

About this clone: Other nucleotide sequences from this sample produce the same CDR3. This chain connects TRBV7-9 to TRBJ2-7; D may be TRBD2 (6 bases). Germline CDR1 and CDR2: SEHNR and FQNEAQ (reference sequence). V was cut by 4 bases and J by 4 bases, with 11 bases left in between. This CDR3 spans 13 amino acids. The CDR3 sequence: CASSSRGGYEQYF. The CDR3 DNA follows: TGTGCCAGCAGCTCCCGAGGAGGGTACGAGCAGTACTTC.

The chain carries TRBV11-2 and TRBJ2-7, with D possibly TRBD2 on 6 matching bases. The CDR3 has 13 amino acids. CDR1 is SGHAT, CDR2 FQNNGV, per germline. The V end was cut by 0 bases, the J end by 12 bases, with 15 bases between. DNA of the CDR3: TGTGCCAGCAGCTTAGAAATACCGGAGGGCTGGTACTTC. As protein: CASSLEIPEGWYF. Based on the CDR3 plus reference TRBV11-2 and TRBJ2-7, the full variable domain is EAGVAQSPRYKIIEKRQSVAFWCNPISGHATLYWYQQILGQGPKLLIQFQNNGVVDDSQLPKDRFSAERLKGVDSTLKIQPAKLEDSAVYLCASSLEIPEGWYFGPGTRLTVT.

The chain couples TRBV11-2 to TRBJ2-7, with 11 nucleotides matching TRBD2. The CDR3 extends over 16 amino acids. Germline loops: CDR1 SGHAT, CDR2 FQNNGV. After removal of 5 bases from V and 2 bases from J, the junction contained 8 bases not matched to a gene. The CDR3: CASSDPLAGGTYEQYF. DNA of the CDR3: TGTGCCAGCAGCGACCCTTTAGCGGGAGGGACCTACGAGCAGTACTTC.

This chain links TRBV14 with TRBJ1-4, with TRBD1 as a possible D gene (6 bases). The CDR3 runs 18 residues. The ends were cut back, 0 bases at V and 4 bases at J, with 18 bases in the middle. CDR1 is SGHDN, CDR2 FVKESK, per germline. CDR3 loop: CASSQERQRQEYNEKLFF. In DNA, the CDR3 is TGTGCCAGCAGCCAAGAACGGCAGCGACAGGAATATAATGAAAAACTGTTTTTT.

This clone appeared a single time. The chain couples TRBV28 to TRBJ1-1; D unclear. The CDR3 sequence is 13 residues long. Germline values: CDR1 MDHEN, CDR2 SYDVKM. The germline V and J ends were trimmed by 7 bases and 5 bases, with 14 bases remaining between them. CDR3 residues: CASMGSPGTEAFF. DNA of the CDR3: TGTGCCAGCATGGGCAGCCCGGGGACTGAAGCTTTCTTT. Together with reference TRBV28 and TRBJ1-1, the CDR3 gives the full variable domain: DVKVTQSSRYLVKRTGEKVFLECVQDMDHENMFWYRQDPGLGLRLIYFSYDVKMKEKGDIPEGYSVSREKKERFSLILESASTNQTSMYLCASMGSPGTEAFFGQGTRLTVV.

The chain has TRBV10-1 and TRBJ2-2, with D unresolved. V shed 2 bases and J shed 3 bases, with 7 bases lying between them. The germline V gene has CDR1 WNHNN and CDR2 SYGVQD (reference sequence). The length of the CDR3 is 14 residues. The CDR3 loop reads CASSEGRYTGELFF. CDR3 nucleotides: TGCGCCAGCAGTGAGGGCCGTTACACCGGGGAGCTGTTTTTT.

The V gene is TRBV4-3, the J gene TRBJ1-4, with a possible D match to TRBD1 (6 bases). V lost 0 bases to trimming and J lost 5 bases, with 10 bases between them. CDR1 and CDR2 from the germline V gene are LGHNA and YSLEER. The CDR3 is 15 residues long. In nucleotides, the CDR3 is TGCGCCAGCAGCCAAGATTGGGGGCTGAATGAAAAACTGTTTTTT. Protein product: CASSQDWGLNEKLFF.

In its sample, this clone was seen once. The J gene is TRBJ2-2, the V gene TRBV7-9; D is unresolved. Trimming stripped 5 bases from V and 1 base from J, with 11 bases between. This CDR3 comprises 15 residues. Germline-derived CDR1 and CDR2 are SEHNR and FQNEAQ (reference sequence). CDR3 bases: TGTGCCAGCAGCCACTACCCCGGGAACACCGGGGAGCTGTTTTTT. Protein sequence: CASSHYPGNTGELFF.

V gene TRBV7-9 combines with J gene TRBJ2-7; D is possibly TRBD1 (6 bases). The V end lost 5 bases, the J end lost 6 bases, and 17 bases lay between the germline ends. Germline lookup yields CDR1 SEHNR and CDR2 FQNEAQ (reference sequence). The CDR3 runs to 14 residues. CDR3 loop: CASSPAWAGAEQYF. In nucleotides, the CDR3 is TGTGCCAGCAGCCCCGCCTGGGCAGGGGCCGAGCAGTACTTC.

The rearrangement joins TRBV7-9 to TRBJ2-7, with D possibly being TRBD1 (5 bases). V lost 2 bases to trimming and J lost 5 bases, with 10 bases between them. Germline CDR1 SEHNR, CDR2 FQNEAQ (reference sequence). The CDR3 runs 13 residues. The CDR3 DNA sequence: TGTGCCAGCAGCTTAAGCAGGGAAAACGAGCAGTACTTC. Protein sequence: CASSLSRENEQYF.

The chain links TRBV7-9 to TRBJ1-2; D call uncertain. The V gene's germline CDR1 is SEHNR and CDR2 FQNEAQ (reference sequence). V dropped 0 bases and J dropped 6 bases, with 5 bases sitting between them. This CDR3 has 12 amino acids. The CDR3 sequence is CASSLALHGYTF. CDR3 DNA sequence: TGTGCCAGCAGCTTAGCCCTACATGGCTACACCTTC. Full variable domain (outside the CDR3, taken from reference TRBV7-9 and TRBJ1-2): DTGVSQNPRHKITKRGQNVTFRCDPISEHNRLYWYRQTLGQGPEFLTYFQNEAQLEKSRLLSDRFSAERPKGSFSTLEIQRTEQGDSAMYLCASSLALHGYTFGSGTRLTVV.

This sequence joins TRBV11-2 and TRBJ2-5; D not resolved. TRBJ2-7 matches the DNA end more closely, so the J call is doubtful. Germline V gene data show CDR1 as SGHAT and CDR2 as FQNNGV. The CDR3 loop spans 14 amino acids. The CDR3, as DNA: TGTGCCAGCAGCTTATCCAGGCCCCCCTACGAGCAGTACTTC. It yields the protein CASSLSRPPYEQYF.

Only one count was recorded for this clone. The J gene is TRBJ1-1, the V gene TRBV28; TRBD1 might be the D (6 bases). This CDR3 region has 14 residues. V gave up 6 bases and J gave up 6 bases, with 17 bases separating them. Germline values: CDR1 MDHEN, CDR2 SYDVKM. CDR3 region: CASSQTGHGPEAFF. The DNA of the CDR3 is TGTGCCAGCAGCCAGACGGGACATGGTCCTGAAGCTTTCTTT.

J is TRBJ1-1 and V is TRBV7-9; D gene unclear. Germline CDR1 SEHNR, CDR2 FQNEAQ (reference sequence). Trimming took 8 bases from V and 0 from J, leaving 7 bases between them. The CDR3 runs 12 residues. Written as DNA, the CDR3 is TGTGCCAGCGGACGGCTGAACACTGAAGCTTTCTTT. Protein sequence: CASGRLNTEAFF.

The chain combines TRBV5-1 with TRBJ2-7; a weak D match, TRBD1 (5 bases). The CDR3 length is 14 residues. The germline CDR1 and CDR2 sequences are SGHRS and YFSETQ. The V gene lost 1 base and the J gene lost 4 bases, with 12 bases spanning the gap. CDR3 nucleotides: TGCGCCAGCAGCTTGTTCTCAGGGTCTTACGAGCAGTACTTC. It codes for CASSLFSGSYEQYF. Filled out from reference TRBV5-1 and TRBJ2-7, the complete variable domain reads KAGVTQTPRYLIKTRGQQVTLSCSPISGHRSVSWYQQTPGQGLQFLFEYFSETQRNKGNFPGRFSGRQFSNSRSEMNVSTLELGDSALYLCASSLFSGSYEQYFGPGTRLTVT.

The genes are TRBV19 and TRBJ2-1, with unresolved D. From germline, CDR1 is LNHDA and CDR2 SQIVND (reference sequence). Trimming shortened V by 4 bases and J by 6 bases, and 4 bases separated the two germline ends. This CDR3 is 11 amino acids long. The CDR3 reads CASSKSNEQFF. The CDR3 DNA reads as TGTGCCAGTAGTAAGTCCAATGAGCAGTTCTTC.

This chain connects TRBV5-5 to TRBJ2-7, with a tentative D call TRBD2 (5 bases). CDR1 and CDR2 (germline): SGHKS, YYEKEE (reference sequence). V was trimmed by 0 bases and J by 2 bases, leaving 9 bases between them. The length of the CDR3 is 14 residues. The CDR3 DNA follows: TGTGCCAGCAGCTTGGTCGACGGGGCCTACGAGCAGTACTTC. This codes for CASSLVDGAYEQYF.

In this sample, this clone turned up once. The rearrangement joins TRBV6-1 to TRBJ2-1; 8 positions agree with TRBD2. The length of the CDR3 is 15 residues. The germline CDR1 and CDR2 sequences are MNHNS and SASEGT. The J segment lost 6 bases and the V segment lost 2 bases, leaving 6 bases of the junction unmatched. This CDR3 reads CASSENRGGRNEQFF. For the CDR3, the DNA is TGTGCCAGCAGTGAAAATCGGGGGGGACGCAATGAGCAGTTCTTC.

The rearrangement joins TRBV4-3 to TRBJ2-5; maybe TRBD2 (7 bases). CDR3 length equals 15 residues. V was trimmed by 0 bases and J by 6 bases, leaving 14 bases between them. In germline, CDR1 is LGHNA, CDR2 YSLEER. CDR3 sequence reads: CASSQDLGGAQTQYF. For the CDR3, the DNA is TGCGCCAGCAGCCAAGATCTGGGGGGGGCGCAGACCCAGTACTTC.

The chain is built from TRBV11-2 and TRBJ1-2, with a weak D call TRBD1 (6 bases). CDR3 size: 15 residues. Germline V gene data show CDR1 as SGHAT and CDR2 as FQNNGV. V was clipped by 5 bases and J by 4 bases, with 17 bases between them. This chain's CDR3 is CASSPWTEEAYGYTF. The CDR3, as DNA: TGTGCCAGCAGCCCCTGGACAGAGGAGGCCTATGGCTACACCTTC.

The V gene is TRBV6-6, the J gene TRBJ1-1; no reliable D call. This CDR3 is 15 amino acids long. Trimming cost V 0 bases and J 0 bases, with 8 bases left between them. From germline, CDR1 is MNHNY and CDR2 SVGAGI (reference sequence). The chain's CDR3 is CASSYSEIMNTEAFF. CDR3 DNA sequence: TGTGCCAGCAGTTACTCGGAGATCATGAACACTGAAGCTTTCTTT.

The rearrangement links TRBV27 to TRBJ1-2; TRBD1 matches 7 bases. V shed 5 bases and J 8 bases; nucleotides not matched to a gene: 17. The CDR3 length is 16 residues. The germline CDR1 and CDR2 sequences are MNHEY and SMNVEV (reference sequence). The CDR3 spells CASSPIGTIRQGGYTF. The CDR3 region has the DNA TGTGCCAGCAGTCCCATCGGGACAATCAGACAGGGAGGCTACACCTTC.

The chain links TRBV7-3 to TRBJ1-2; 10 bases are shared with TRBD1. Germline CDR1 SGHTA, CDR2 FQGTGA. The V and J ends lost 5 bases and 7 bases, in that order; junction bases with no gene match: 13. CDR3 length equals 16 residues. CDR3 in amino acids: CASSKTGGIANGGYTF. CDR3 nucleotides: TGTGCCAGCAGCAAGACAGGGGGCATCGCCAACGGTGGCTACACCTTC.

The chain uses TRBV5-8 and TRBJ2-1; 10 bases are shared with TRBD2. Germline CDR1 reads SGHTS; CDR2 reads YDEGEE. V gave up 0 bases and J gave up 9 bases; unmatched junction bases: 15. CDR3 size: 18 residues. The CDR3 DNA sequence: TGTGCCAGCAGCTTGGGCAACAGAGAGACTAGCGGGTGGGGTGAGCAGTTCTTC. It translates to CASSLGNRETSGWGEQFF.

V and J are TRBV7-9 and TRBJ1-4, with 9 bases that match TRBD1. This CDR3 is built from 17 residues. CDR1 is SEHNR, CDR2 FQNEAQ, per germline (reference sequence). The V segment lost 1 base and the J segment 4 bases; nucleotides outside the gene matches: 7. This CDR3 is CASSLVGQGTFNEKLFF. The CDR3 DNA reads as TGTGCCAGCAGCTTAGTCGGACAGGGGACATTTAATGAAAAACTGTTTTTT.

J is TRBJ2-3 and V is TRBV27, with D tentatively TRBD2 (6 bases). V lost 7 bases and J lost 0, with 17 bases in between. This CDR3 contains 16 residues. Looked up from germline, CDR1 is MNHEY and CDR2 is SMNVEV (reference sequence). CDR3 coding DNA: TGTGCCAGCACCTGGGACTCGCTCGCTAGCACAGATACGCAGTATTTT. Translating it yields CASTWDSLASTDTQYF.

The chain has TRBV7-2 and TRBJ2-1; tentatively, D is TRBD2 (6 bases). This CDR3 has 17 residues. Per germline, CDR1 SGHTA and CDR2 FQGNSA. V gave up 4 bases and J gave up 4 bases, with 20 bases separating them. Here the CDR3 reads CASSSPGNAGSYNEQFF. The CDR3 DNA is TGTGCCAGCAGCTCCCCAGGGAATGCGGGAAGTTACAATGAGCAGTTCTTC.